Below, one TCR beta chain is given with its context. Its specific antigen is unknown. Base qualities are missing; no much larger clone stands one base away. The germline V gene supplies CDR1 SGDLS and CDR2 YYNGEE. The CDR3 holds 12 amino acids from the cysteine to the phenylalanine. Only CDR3 DNA is held: 36 bases, read in frame from base 1. The junction carries 5 bases between V and J, which are trimmed by 0 bases and 6 bases respectively. The CDR3 regions of human TCRbeta chains were analyzed by immunosequencing. The source study handled its data this way. Repertoire TCRs were checked for matches against a reference library of SARS-CoV-2-specific TCRs that had been generated using the MIRA antigen-specificity platform. Breadth meant the fraction of unique TCRs that were SARS-CoV-2-associated, whereas depth meant the fraction of total T cells that were SARS-CoV-2-associated. Using the MIRA data, every spike-specific TCR was mapped to the spike region that the TCR reacted to and assigned to either a CD4 or a CD8 class. Log10-transformed breadth and depth values were compared by one-way ANOVA with Sidak's multiple comparisons tests. The table comes from immuneACCESS by way of TCRdb, which keeps in-frame sequences with V and J called. Part of the clones is missing from these tables; in studies checked, under half for an unresolved V gene and the rest for unknown reasons. V and J calls and clone size are copied from that table; D and trimming were computed from the DNA. Present in this sample are 35,000 to 50,000 clones, 80% of which were seen just once. In total, the top ten clones hold less than 25% of the sample.

This entry belongs to a study of T cell responses to AZD1222 COVID-19 vaccine (dated by TCRdb to the early 2020s). Background for the entire study: TCR sequencing was performed for 230 to 250 trial participants, of whom 200 to 220 were given two doses of AZD1222 and around 25 were given two doses of MenACWY control vaccine. Trial participants were enrolled by age into subgroups of 18-55, 56-69 and 70-plus years, and 148, 28 and 57 TCR-sequenced participants, respectively, were included in these subgroups.

What this sample's time point label stands for: about 28 days (+/-7) after the second vaccine dose. Per the publication, the treatment or condition label means: meningococcal conjugate vaccine given as trial control. Vaccinee samples came from UK trials COV001 and COV002, including a single-blind randomized controlled phase 2/3 trial of AZD1222 (ChAdOx1 nCoV-19) in healthy adults. For TCRbeta chain sequencing, PBMC samples were collected from trial participants at day 0 and at day 28 after the second dose. The full study reports these points: Reportedly, close to half of the unique spike-specific TCRs recognized epitopes lying outside the regions that are mutated in the B.1.351 and B.1.1.7 variants. Conclusions about previously exposed vaccinees are limited, since just six or seven AZD1222 recipients were seropositive for SARS-CoV-2 at baseline. Spike-specific TCR breadth and depth rose significantly after two AZD1222 doses compared with day 0 and with MenACWY recipients. Most participants were white British and females outnumbered males, and the authors suggested that clonal diversity may have been underestimated. The 56-69-year group was small, and its depth increase did not reach significance, likely because of low power. Vaccine-associated CD4 TCRs spanned the whole spike protein, with dominant responses in regions 160-218 and 743-854. No day 14 peak-response samples were available, so repertoires were characterized only after the peak T cell response.

Sequenced material: peripheral blood, taken 28 days after the second dose of the MenACWY control vaccine. The sequence joins TRBV9 to TRBJ2-3; the D gene identity is not certain. This clonotype was obtained from an adult who received the MenACWY meningococcal vaccine as a control. The CDR3 region reads CASSVGSDTQYF. The DNA is TGTGCCAGCAGCGTAGGATCGGATACGCAGTATTTT.